This T cell receptor beta chain was observed in a study of OX40 agonist ivuxolimab in advanced cancers. Study outcomes and limitations: On average, a greater number of expanded clones characterised CD8+ T cells relative to CD4+.

This table comes from immunoSEQ multiplex PCR, and its TCRdb copy is limited to in-frame clones, with some not included. The data show more than 35,000 clones, around 80% seen once. Deletions cut 5 bases from V and 5 bases from J, with 16 bases between. The length of the CDR3 is 15 residues. From germline, CDR1 is SGHNT and CDR2 YYREEE (reference sequence). Note on this clone: Its specificity is not known.

Blood draws occurred at baseline, cycle 4 day 1, and cycle 7 day 1. The sample consisted of CD4+ or CD8+ T cells sorted from blood, taken in a trial of the OX40 agonist ivuxolimab. V usage is TRBV5-4 and J usage is TRBJ2-2; tentatively, D is TRBD1 or TRBD2 (5 bases each). The receptor's source is an adult with an advanced solid tumor such as melanoma, head and neck, liver or kidney cancer. This chain's CDR3 is CASRSFGGRTGELFF. DNA of the CDR3: TGTGCCAGCAGGTCTTTTGGGGGTCGGACCGGGGAGCTGTTTTTT.